The 29 T cell receptor beta chains below all came from one sample that was sequenced in a study of shared clonotypes between healthy human individuals. Only in-frame clones appear in the TCRdb table, and some are missing; sequencing was by immunoSEQ multiplex PCR. The sample consists of about 110,000 clones, more than 65% of them appearing once. Material: memory CD8+ T cells sorted from blood. The subset: CD45RO+ cells pooled with CCR7-negative TemRA cells. All receptors come from a woman aged 25-40 years in good health.

The V gene is TRBV5-4, the J gene TRBJ1-1; maybe TRBD1 (6 bases). Trimming removed 5 bases at V and 8 bases at J, with 13 bases between. The germline V gene encodes CDR1 SGHNT and CDR2 YYREEE (reference sequence). The CDR3 runs 12 residues. The CDR3 is CASRPTTGEAFF. DNA for the CDR3: TGTGCCAGCAGACCCACCACAGGGGAAGCTTTCTTT.

This clone was found once. This rearrangement joins TRBV9 to TRBJ1-2; D is perhaps TRBD1 (5 bases). Looked up from germline, CDR1 is SGDLS and CDR2 is YYNGEE. This CDR3 contains 15 residues. Trimming stripped 4 bases from V and 4 bases from J, with 17 bases between. DNA for the CDR3: TGTGCCAGCAGCCAAGGGGATGAGGGGACCTATGGCTACACCTTC. Amino acids: CASSQGDEGTYGYTF.

This chain links TRBV29-1 with TRBJ2-2; tentatively, D is TRBD2 (6 bases). V lost 3 bases to trimming and J lost 3 bases, with 14 bases between them. The CDR3 runs to 15 residues. Germline V CDR1 and CDR2: SQVTM, ANQGSEA. The CDR3 DNA sequence: TGCAGCGTTGATGAATCAGCGGGCCACACCGGGGAGCTGTTTTTT. Amino acid sequence: CSVDESAGHTGELFF.

This clone has just a few counts. The sample carries other DNA sequences with the same CDR3. The chain couples TRBV28 to TRBJ1-1; the match to TRBD1 covers 8 bases. Trimming took 2 bases from V and 5 from J; bases not matched to a gene: 7. The CDR3 sequence is 15 residues long. Germline V gene lookup returns CDR1 MDHEN and CDR2 SYDVKM. The CDR3 region has the DNA TGTGCCAGCAGTTTACGTCGGACAGGGTTGACTGAAGCTTTCTTT. It is translated as CASSLRRTGLTEAFF.

This chain links TRBV2 with TRBJ2-7; 8 nucleotides agree with TRBD2. V was pared by 7 bases and J by 1 base, with 3 bases of the junction left unmatched. There are 13 residues in the CDR3. Germline V gives CDR1 SNHLY, CDR2 FYNNEI. For the CDR3, the DNA is TGTGCCAGCATGAGCGGGAGTTCCTACGAGCAGTACTTC. This encodes CASMSGSSYEQYF.

The rearrangement links TRBV2 to TRBJ1-4; no clear D. This CDR3 comprises 14 residues. Germline V gives CDR1 SNHLY, CDR2 FYNNEI. V was shortened by 10 bases and J by 6 bases, with 18 bases between the two germline ends. The CDR3 DNA sequence: TGTGCCACTATGATAGGCAGGTTGGATGAAAAACTGTTTTTT. This gives the protein CATMIGRLDEKLFF.

This rearrangement joins TRBV7-3 to TRBJ2-3; 11 nucleotides align to TRBD2. The CDR3 sequence is 16 residues long. Germline lookup yields CDR1 SGHTA and CDR2 FQGTGA. The J segment lost 3 bases and the V segment lost 1 base, leaving 3 bases of the junction unmatched. Here the CDR3 reads CASSLSPSGRTDTQYF. DNA for the CDR3: TGTGCCAGCAGCTTAAGTCCTAGCGGGAGGACAGATACGCAGTATTTT.

This clone is a singleton in its sample. This sequence joins TRBV11-3 and TRBJ2-3; TRBD2 matches at 9 bases. This CDR3 spans 14 amino acids. Per the germline V gene, CDR1 is SGHNT and CDR2 is YENEEA. J lost 2 bases, V lost 8 bases, and 5 bases had no gene match. The CDR3 loop is CASSSGRNTDTQYF. The CDR3 region has the DNA TGTGCCAGCTCGAGCGGGAGGAACACAGATACGCAGTATTTT.

The chain has TRBV2 and TRBJ2-7; TRBD2 matches 8 bases. This CDR3 has 16 residues. Trimming cost V 2 bases and J 0 bases; bases outside gene matches: 6. Per germline, CDR1 SNHLY and CDR2 FYNNEI. CDR3 in DNA: TGTGCCAGCAGTGAACTACTAGCGGACATCTCCTACGAGCAGTACTTC. Translating gives CASSELLADISYEQYF.

This chain connects TRBV5-4 to TRBJ2-5, with D perhaps TRBD1 (6 bases). Germline assignment: CDR1 SGHNT and CDR2 YYREEE (reference sequence). Between the trimmed V and J ends, which lost 4 bases and 7 bases, there was a span of 17 bases. The CDR3 is 14 residues long. CDR3 in amino acids: CASSILTGPVTQYF. The CDR3 DNA is TGTGCCAGCAGCATACTCACAGGGCCGGTGACCCAGTACTTC.

V usage is TRBV4-1 and J usage is TRBJ2-7, with D tentatively TRBD1 (6 bases). V was cut by 0 bases and J by 5 bases, with 14 bases left in between. CDR3 length equals 15 residues. CDR1 MGHRA and CDR2 YSYEKL come from the germline V gene. The CDR3 protein is CASSQEGGHFNEQYF. The CDR3 nucleotides read TGCGCCAGCAGCCAAGAAGGGGGACACTTCAACGAGCAGTACTTC.

The chain employs TRBV7-9 and TRBJ2-7, with 10 nucleotides matching TRBD1. This CDR3 comprises 15 residues. Germline lookup yields CDR1 SEHNR and CDR2 FQNEAQ (reference sequence). Trimming at V came to 5 bases and at J to 5 bases, leaving 9 bases not matched to a gene. This chain's CDR3 is CASSPGTGEIHEQYF. CDR3 coding DNA: TGTGCCAGCAGCCCGGGGACAGGGGAAATCCACGAGCAGTACTTC. Looking up the rest from reference TRBV7-9 and TRBJ2-7 gives the full variable domain: DTGVSQNPRHKITKRGQNVTFRCDPISEHNRLYWYRQTLGQGPEFLTYFQNEAQLEKSRLLSDRFSAERPKGSFSTLEIQRTEQGDSAMYLCASSPGTGEIHEQYFGPGTRLTVT.

The chain recombines TRBV7-9 with TRBJ2-3, with 10 bases identical to TRBD2. Unmatched junction bases numbered 4, after V lost 2 bases and J lost 2 bases. There are 16 residues in the CDR3. The V gene's germline CDR1 is SEHNR and CDR2 FQNEAQ (reference sequence). The CDR3 nucleotides are TGTGCCAGCAGCTTATGGACTAGCGGTGACACAGATACGCAGTATTTT. This codes for CASSLWTSGDTDTQYF.

CDR3 region: CASSTILAGGPFEQFF. CDR3 in DNA: TGTGCCAGCAGTACAATACTAGCGGGAGGGCCATTCGAGCAGTTCTTC. The chain has TRBV27 and TRBJ2-1; 13 bases are shared with TRBD2. The CDR3 consists of 16 residues. Germline V CDR1 and CDR2: MNHEY, SMNVEV (reference sequence). Unmatched junction bases numbered 11, after V lost 5 bases and J lost 10 bases.

The chain has TRBV19 and TRBJ2-7; 10 nucleotides match TRBD1. There are 16 residues in the CDR3. With 5 bases clipped from V and 3 bases from J, the junction kept 10 bases outside the gene matches. Germline CDR1 reads LNHDA; CDR2 reads SQIVND (reference sequence). DNA for the CDR3: TGTGCCAGTAGTCCTTCACTCCGGGACAGGGGCTACGAGCAGTACTTC. It encodes CASSPSLRDRGYEQYF.

This clone occurred a few times. The chain couples TRBV7-9 to TRBJ2-7; either TRBD1 or TRBD2 may supply D (5 bases each). Trimming shortened V by 1 base and J by 7 bases, and 11 bases separated the two germline ends. This CDR3 is 13 amino acids long. Germline CDR1 is SEHNR and CDR2 is FQNEAQ (reference sequence). CDR3: CASSLVTEGEQYF. DNA for the CDR3: TGTGCCAGCAGCTTAGTGACCGAGGGGGAGCAGTACTTC.

This clone was seen a few times. This chain connects TRBV29-1 to TRBJ2-7; 8 positions match TRBD1. CDR3 size: 14 residues. V gave up 7 bases and J gave up 1 base; unmatched junction bases: 9. CDR1 and CDR2 from the germline V gene are SQVTM and ANQGSEA. This CDR3 reads CSAWGDRPSYEQYF. CDR3 coding DNA: TGCAGCGCCTGGGGGGACAGGCCATCCTACGAGCAGTACTTC.

This chain uses TRBV14 with TRBJ2-1; TRBD1 matches 7 bases. Looked up from germline, CDR1 is SGHDN and CDR2 is FVKESK. V shed 4 bases and J 0 bases; nucleotides not matched to a gene: 9. This CDR3 region has 17 residues. In DNA form, the CDR3 reads TGTGCCAGCAGCCTAGGAACAGGGGCCAGCTCCTACAATGAGCAGTTCTTC. Its translation is CASSLGTGASSYNEQFF.

CDR3 in DNA: TGTGCCAGCAGCCCTTACGGGACTGCTGGCTACACCTTC. As protein: CASSPYGTAGYTF. V is TRBV11-2 and J is TRBJ1-2; D is perhaps TRBD1 (5 bases). Trimming stripped 5 bases from V and 7 bases from J, with 14 bases between. The CDR3 length is 13 residues. CDR1 and CDR2 from the germline V gene are SGHAT and FQNNGV.

This sequence joins TRBV5-1 and TRBJ2-7; 7 bases map to TRBD1. The CDR3 totals 14 residues. The trim removed 5 bases at V and 2 bases at J, leaving 7 bases unmatched. CDR1 is SGHRS, CDR2 YFSETQ, per germline. The CDR3 nucleotides are TGCGCCAGCAGTTCCGGGACAGAGACCTACGAGCAGTACTTC. This gives the protein CASSSGTETYEQYF. The complete variable domain, with remaining parts taken from reference TRBV5-1 and TRBJ2-7, reads KAGVTQTPRYLIKTRGQQVTLSCSPISGHRSVSWYQQTPGQGLQFLFEYFSETQRNKGNFPGRFSGRQFSNSRSEMNVSTLELGDSALYLCASSSGTETYEQYFGPGTRLTVT.

The V and J genes are TRBV2 and TRBJ2-2; 7 nucleotides line up with TRBD2. After removal of 7 bases from V and 6 bases from J, the junction contained 8 bases not matched to a gene. The CDR3 contains 14 residues. The germline V gene has CDR1 SNHLY and CDR2 FYNNEI. The CDR3 loop reads CASKREGESGELFF. CDR3 in DNA: TGTGCCAGCAAGAGGGAGGGAGAGTCCGGGGAGCTGTTTTTT.

V gene TRBV27 combines with J gene TRBJ2-7; 7 bases match TRBD2. The length of the CDR3 is 14 residues. Trimming removed 4 bases from V and 6 bases from J; junction bases left unmatched: 9. CDR1 and CDR2 (germline): MNHEY, SMNVEV (reference sequence). The chain's CDR3 is CASSWGGSPFEQYF. CDR3 coding DNA: TGTGCCAGCAGTTGGGGCGGGAGCCCCTTCGAGCAGTACTTC.

The chain is built from TRBV4-2 and TRBJ1-6; 8 bases agree with TRBD1. The CDR3 is made up of 16 amino acids. Germline V gene data show CDR1 as LGHNA and CDR2 as YNFKEQ. V gave up 0 bases and J gave up 9 bases; unmatched junction bases: 7. CDR3 amino acids: CASSQDSGTGSSPLHF. CDR3 DNA: TGTGCCAGCAGCCAAGATTCCGGGACAGGCAGTTCACCCCTCCACTTT.

This chain joins TRBV28 and TRBJ2-4; D uncertain. Germline loops: CDR1 MDHEN, CDR2 SYDVKM. There are 15 residues in the CDR3. Trimming took off 3 bases at V and 0 bases at J, with 9 bases between the two ends. The CDR3 region is CASSFPHLAKNIQYF. The CDR3, as DNA: TGTGCCAGCAGTTTTCCTCATTTAGCCAAAAACATTCAGTACTTC.

This chain connects TRBV16 to TRBJ2-1; either TRBD1 or TRBD2 may fit D (5 bases each). Deletions cut 4 bases from V and 7 bases from J, with 17 bases between. Germline values: CDR1 KGHSY, CDR2 FQNENV. CDR3 length: 15 residues. The CDR3 DNA sequence: TGTGCCAGCAGCCCTGACGGGGCAGGGTGGAATGAGCAGTTCTTC. Amino acids: CASSPDGAGWNEQFF.

The gene calls are TRBV25-1 and TRBJ1-2; D is unresolved. Germline CDR1 is MGHDK and CDR2 is SYGVNS. With 6 bases removed from V and 8 bases from J, the gap between germline ends came to 16 bases. This CDR3 has 13 amino acids. CDR3 sequence reads: CASREGEAGGYTF. The CDR3 coding sequence is TGTGCCAGCAGGGAAGGAGAGGCCGGGGGCTACACCTTC.

This chain links TRBV7-9 with TRBJ2-1, with D perhaps TRBD1 (7 bases). CDR3 length: 14 amino acids. Germline-derived CDR1 and CDR2 are SEHNR and FQNEAQ (reference sequence). The ends were cut back, 5 bases at V and 4 bases at J, with 12 bases in the middle. DNA of the CDR3: TGTGCCAGCAGCCCCGGGGGACAGTACAATGAGCAGTTCTTC. It codes for CASSPGGQYNEQFF.

This chain connects TRBV6-4 to TRBJ2-1; D unresolved. The germline V gene encodes CDR1 MRHNA and CDR2 SNTAGT. This CDR3 spans 15 amino acids. Trimming removed 3 bases at V and 0 bases at J, with 9 bases between. The CDR3: CASSEDGSSYNEQFF. The CDR3 DNA sequence: TGTGCCAGCAGTGAGGACGGAAGCTCCTACAATGAGCAGTTCTTC.

This clone has ten or more counts. The gene calls are TRBV10-3 and TRBJ2-2; possibly TRBD2 for D (6 bases). This CDR3 region has 19 residues. Germline CDR1 ENHRY, CDR2 SYGVKD. V lost 3 bases and J lost 4, with 24 bases in between. CDR3 sequence: CAISDPRSSEGEGTGELFF. As DNA, the CDR3 is TGTGCCATCAGTGACCCCCGATCCTCGGAGGGAGAGGGCACCGGGGAGCTGTTTTTT.